Following are 26 T cell receptor beta chains from one sample sequenced in a study of blood T cell repertoires in COVID-19. Sequencing used immunoSEQ multiplex PCR; TCRdb keeps in-frame clones, though not all of them. Altogether about 190,000 clones are present, roughly 80% being singletons, with the ten largest covering roughly 14%. The sample comprised peripheral blood. The receptors were sampled from a man aged 50 to 60 who had recovered from COVID-19.

The chain combines TRBV6-2 or TRBV6-3 with TRBJ2-7, with TRBD2 matching 7 bases. With V trimmed by 4 bases and J by 4 bases, 7 bases remained unmatched. The CDR3 is made up of 14 amino acids. Germline lookup yields CDR1 MNHEY and CDR2 SVGEGT. CDR3 nucleotide sequence: TGTGCCAGCAGTTGGGGGGGGTCCCAGTACGAGCAGTACTTC. It encodes CASSWGGSQYEQYF.

The chain joins TRBV15 to TRBJ1-1; D is ambiguous. Trimming left V 4 bases short and J 4 bases short, with 7 bases between. CDR3 size: 12 residues. The germline V gene has CDR1 LNHNV and CDR2 YYDKDF (reference sequence). The CDR3 protein is CATSNLGTEAFF. Here the CDR3 DNA reads TGTGCCACCAGCAATCTAGGCACTGAAGCTTTCTTT. Full variable domain (rest looked up from reference TRBV15 and TRBJ1-1): DAMVIQNPRYQVTQFGKPVTLSCSQTLNHNVMYWYQQKSSQAPKLLFHYYDKDFNNEADTPDNFQSRRPNTSFCFLDIRSPGLGDTAMYLCATSNLGTEAFFGQGTRLTVV.

V usage is TRBV29-1 and J usage is TRBJ2-1; 8 bases map to TRBD1. J was trimmed by 12 bases and V by 4 bases; bases with no gene match: 11. From germline, CDR1 is SQVTM and CDR2 ANQGSEA. The CDR3 runs to 13 residues. The CDR3 loop is CSVVQGDISRQFF. The CDR3 bases are TGCAGCGTTGTACAGGGGGATATAAGTCGGCAGTTCTTC.

The genes are TRBV19 and TRBJ2-7; 8 bases line up with TRBD1. This CDR3 has 13 amino acids. Germline CDR1 LNHDA, CDR2 SQIVND (reference sequence). Losses at the gene ends were 9 bases for V and 0 bases for J; bases not matched to a gene: 4. CDR3 in DNA: TGTGCCAGCCGGGACAGGAGCTCCTACGAGCAGTACTTC. It yields the protein CASRDRSSYEQYF.

The chain combines TRBV19 with TRBJ1-5; D is possibly TRBD1 (5 bases). V gave up 2 bases and J gave up 5 bases, with 10 bases separating them. The CDR3 runs 14 residues. Per germline, CDR1 LNHDA and CDR2 SQIVND (reference sequence). CDR3 residues: CASSIKIQDQPQHF. In DNA, the CDR3 is TGTGCCAGTAGTATAAAAATACAGGATCAGCCCCAGCATTTT.

This chain uses TRBV3-1 (or the pseudogene TRBV3-2) with TRBJ2-2; a possible D gene is TRBD2 (6 bases). Germline V gene lookup returns CDR1 LGHDT and CDR2 YNNKEL (reference sequence). Trimming removed 0 bases from V and 4 bases from J, with 15 bases in between. This CDR3 comprises 17 residues. The CDR3 spells CASSQDFRRGGTGELFF. The CDR3 DNA reads as TGTGCCAGCAGCCAAGATTTTAGGAGGGGTGGCACCGGGGAGCTGTTTTTT.

The J gene is TRBJ2-1, the V gene TRBV30; D is possibly TRBD1 (6 bases). V shed 3 bases and J shed 12 bases, with 12 bases lying between them. Germline loops: CDR1 GTSNPN, CDR2 SVGIG (reference sequence). The CDR3 covers 11 residues. CDR3 bases: TGTGCCTGGAGAGCCGGGACAACGCAGTTCTTC. Its protein is CAWRAGTTQFF.

This chain uses TRBV7-3 with TRBJ2-3; D is uncertain. The CDR3 spans 16 residues. V was trimmed by 1 base and J by 3 bases, leaving 14 bases between them. In germline, CDR1 is SGHTA, CDR2 FQGTGA. The DNA for the CDR3 is TGTGCCAGCAGCTTAAATGGCGGCCGTACAACAGATACGCAGTATTTT. Translation: CASSLNGGRTTDTQYF.

This clone has a single count. J is TRBJ2-7 and V is TRBV28; 11 bases fit TRBD2. The CDR3 runs 15 residues. V shed 6 bases and J 2 bases; nucleotides not matched to a gene: 6. Germline CDR1 and CDR2: MDHEN and SYDVKM. CDR3 protein: CASSRLAGTPYEQYF. The CDR3 nucleotides read TGTGCCAGCAGCCGACTAGCGGGAACCCCCTACGAGCAGTACTTC.

The chain is built from TRBV28 and TRBJ1-1; D not resolved. There are 14 residues in the CDR3. With 5 bases removed from V and 1 base from J, the gap between germline ends came to 11 bases. Per germline, CDR1 MDHEN and CDR2 SYDVKM. CDR3 sequence: CASSLYRENTEAFF. Here the CDR3 DNA reads TGTGCCAGCAGTCTATACAGAGAGAACACTGAAGCTTTCTTT.

CDR3 coding DNA: TGTGCCAGCAGCCTATCACAGGGGGTCTACAATGAGCAGTTCTTC. Translating gives CASSLSQGVYNEQFF. This sequence joins TRBV11-2 and TRBJ2-1, with 8 positions matching TRBD1. Germline lookup yields CDR1 SGHAT and CDR2 FQNNGV. Trimming removed 5 bases from V and 3 bases from J; junction bases left unmatched: 6. The CDR3 sequence is 15 residues long.

The V and J genes are TRBV3-1 (or the pseudogene TRBV3-2) and TRBJ2-7; D is undetermined. Germline CDR1 is LGHDT and CDR2 is YNNKEL (reference sequence). The CDR3 extends over 15 amino acids. The V end was cut by 3 bases, the J end by 2 bases, with 14 bases between. This CDR3 reads CASSQMVSEAYEQYF. For the CDR3, the DNA is TGTGCCAGCAGCCAGATGGTATCTGAGGCCTACGAGCAGTACTTC.

This clone occurred many times. The genes are TRBV19 and TRBJ1-2; D unclear. This CDR3 is 14 amino acids long. Germline CDR1 reads LNHDA; CDR2 reads SQIVND (reference sequence). Trimming stripped 8 bases from V and 0 bases from J, with 13 bases between. The chain's CDR3 is CASGGFQTNYGYTF. Written as DNA, the CDR3 is TGTGCCAGTGGAGGTTTTCAGACTAACTATGGCTACACCTTC.

This clone was seen just once. J is TRBJ2-7 and V is TRBV20-1, with unresolved D. Trimming took 3 bases from V and 3 from J, leaving 12 bases between them. The germline gives CDR1 DFQATT, CDR2 SNEGSKA (reference sequence). The CDR3 has 13 amino acids. The CDR3 loop is CSASQVSNYEQYF. Here the CDR3 DNA reads TGCAGTGCTAGTCAGGTTTCAAACTACGAGCAGTACTTC.

The table lists this clone with a few counts. V gene TRBV6-6 combines with J gene TRBJ2-3; 10 bases are shared with TRBD2. In germline, CDR1 is MNHNY, CDR2 SVGAGI (reference sequence). The CDR3 has 11 residues. The V segment lost 11 bases and the J segment 11 bases; nucleotides outside the gene matches: 7. Written as DNA, the CDR3 is TGTGCCGTCATAGCGGGAGGTAGGCAGTATTTT. This codes for CAVIAGGRQYF.

This clone appeared a few times. The V and J genes are TRBV28 and TRBJ1-5; TRBD1 might be the D (6 bases). Trimming took off 3 bases at V and 7 bases at J, with 22 bases between the two ends. CDR3 length equals 17 residues. CDR1 and CDR2 (germline): MDHEN, SYDVKM. CDR3 coding DNA: TGTGCCAGCAGTTTGCCCAAATTTAACAGGGATTCGCAGCCCCAGCATTTT. Its protein product is CASSLPKFNRDSQPQHF.

The CDR3 reads CASSLVRANEQYF. The CDR3, as DNA: TGTGCCAGCAGTTTAGTCAGGGCAAACGAGCAGTACTTC. The genes are TRBV28 and TRBJ2-7, with D perhaps matching TRBD1 (5 bases). V was pared by 2 bases and J by 5 bases, with 10 bases between. Germline V lookup: CDR1 MDHEN, CDR2 SYDVKM. CDR3 length: 13 residues.

The CDR3 nucleotides are TGTGCCAGCAGCCTAGGACTAGAGTTTGGCTACGAGCAGTACTTC. Encoded protein: CASSLGLEFGYEQYF. The chain joins TRBV5-8 to TRBJ2-7, with 7 bases fitting TRBD2. Germline trimming cut 4 bases from V and 3 bases from J; bases unmatched to any gene: 10. The CDR3 extends over 15 amino acids. CDR1 is SGHTS and CDR2 is YDEGEE in the germline V gene.

The gene calls are TRBV7-8 and TRBJ2-7; D gene ambiguous. CDR1 SGHVS and CDR2 FQNEAQ come from the germline V gene. Trimming removed 5 bases from V and 5 bases from J, with 7 bases in between. The CDR3 loop spans 11 amino acids. The CDR3 bases are TGTGCCAGCAGCCGGGCCCACGAGCAGTACTTC. Amino acids: CASSRAHEQYF.

The chain couples TRBV5-1 to TRBJ2-5; 7 bases match TRBD1. V lost 4 bases to trimming and J lost 3 bases; unmatched junction nucleotides: 9. Germline assignment: CDR1 SGHRS and CDR2 YFSETQ. This CDR3 comprises 15 residues. The CDR3 loop is CASSPRDSPEETQYF. CDR3 in DNA: TGCGCCAGCAGCCCTAGGGACAGCCCAGAAGAGACCCAGTACTTC. Using reference TRBV5-1 and TRBJ2-5 for the parts outside the CDR3, the full variable domain is KAGVTQTPRYLIKTRGQQVTLSCSPISGHRSVSWYQQTPGQGLQFLFEYFSETQRNKGNFPGRFSGRQFSNSRSEMNVSTLELGDSALYLCASSPRDSPEETQYFGPGTRLLVL.

The rearrangement uses TRBV5-1 and TRBJ2-3, with 14 positions matching TRBD2. The CDR3 is 18 residues long. Germline V gives CDR1 SGHRS, CDR2 YFSETQ. V lost 2 bases, J lost 2 bases, and 7 bases stayed unmatched. The CDR3 region has the DNA TGCGCCAGCAGCTTCTCGGGACTAGCGGGAGCGATCACAGATACGCAGTATTTT. It specifies CASSFSGLAGAITDTQYF.

The count of this clone is one. The V gene is TRBV7-9, the J gene TRBJ2-2, with 12 bases aligning to TRBD2. Germline trimming cut 4 bases from V and 6 bases from J; bases unmatched to any gene: 9. The germline V gene encodes CDR1 SEHNR and CDR2 FQNEAQ (reference sequence). The CDR3 is 17 residues long. The CDR3 region has the DNA TGTGCCAGCAGCTCGACACCCGGGACTAGCGGGTCCGGGGAGCTGTTTTTT. Translated: CASSSTPGTSGSGELFF. Drawing the rest from reference TRBV7-9 and TRBJ2-2, the complete variable domain is DTGVSQNPRHKITKRGQNVTFRCDPISEHNRLYWYRQTLGQGPEFLTYFQNEAQLEKSRLLSDRFSAERPKGSFSTLEIQRTEQGDSAMYLCASSSTPGTSGSGELFFGEGSRLTVL.

The chain recombines TRBV5-1 with TRBJ2-1; 7 bases agree with TRBD2. V was clipped by 4 bases and J by 3 bases; unmatched bases: 7. The CDR3 is 15 amino acids. Germline CDR1 reads SGHRS; CDR2 reads YFSETQ. CDR3 sequence reads: CASSASTSRYNEQFF. CDR3 coding DNA: TGCGCCAGCAGCGCATCGACTAGCCGCTACAATGAGCAGTTCTTC.

This clone was seen just once. V and J are TRBV6-5 and TRBJ2-1; the match to TRBD1 covers 8 bases. Germline V gene lookup returns CDR1 MNHEY and CDR2 SVGAGI. The CDR3 is 14 amino acids. J gave up 1 base and V 7 bases, and 3 bases lay outside the gene matches. The CDR3 DNA reads TGTGCCAGCACTCAGGGGGCTTCCTACAATGAGCAGTTCTTC. Translating it yields CASTQGASYNEQFF.

For this clone: Relative to the germline gene, one junction end is altered; a read error may explain this. The chain recombines TRBV24-1 with TRBJ2-1; D may be TRBD2 (5 bases). CDR3 size: 17 residues. Germline-derived CDR1 and CDR2 are KGHDR and SFDVKD. The CDR3 spells CAISDTSGYRGYNEQFF. Written as DNA, the CDR3 is TGTGCCATCAGTGATACCTCGGGGTATCGGGGTTACAATGAGCAGTTCTTC.

This clone was detected once. In DNA, the CDR3 is TGTGCCAGTAGTATGCAGGAGGTTCAGCCCCAGCATTTT. Protein product: CASSMQEVQPQHF. The chain couples TRBV19 to TRBJ1-5; D remains unclear. Germline V gene lookup returns CDR1 LNHDA and CDR2 SQIVND (reference sequence). The V and J ends lost 3 bases and 6 bases respectively, with 9 bases between them. This CDR3 is 13 amino acids long.